A single sample is the source of the 4 T cell receptor beta chains below, sequenced in a study of control samples from healthy donors and cancer patients (dated by TCRdb to the early 2020s). The library came from the immunoSEQ multiplex PCR assay. TCRdb holds this immuneACCESS table with in-frame rearrangements only. Some clones are missing; in checked studies, unresolved V genes explain under half, and the rest has no known cause. The sample has some 39,000 clones on record, 65% to 85% of them singletons. The ten largest clones capture approximately 21% of the sample. The sequenced sample was PBMCs. These receptors all come from a woman aged 55-69 years with lung cancer.

The gene calls are TRBV10-3 and TRBJ2-1; TRBD2 matches 12 bases. Trimming removed 5 bases from V and 8 bases from J; junction bases left unmatched: 4. Germline values: CDR1 ENHRY, CDR2 SYGVKD. CDR3 length: 14 amino acids. CDR3 region: CAISRLAGADEQFF. In DNA form, the CDR3 reads TGTGCCATCAGTAGACTAGCGGGAGCCGATGAGCAGTTCTTC.

This clone was detected a few times. J is TRBJ2-1 and V is TRBV7-3; 8 bases are a match to TRBD2. V trimming: 5 bases; J trimming: 6 bases; junction bases outside the gene matches: 9. CDR3 length equals 15 residues. Germline CDR1 SGHTA, CDR2 FQGTGA. The CDR3 nucleotides are TGTGCCAGCAGCCCCCCGGGACTAGACACCAATGAGCAGTTCTTC. It is translated as CASSPPGLDTNEQFF.

Turning to this clone: The identical CDR3 is also encoded by other nucleotide sequences in the sample. The chain carries TRBV12-3 or TRBV12-4 and TRBJ2-1; 9 bases fit TRBD2. The CDR3 is 12 amino acids. V was clipped by 11 bases and J by 8 bases; unmatched bases: 7. The CDR3 DNA sequence: TGTGCCGGCGGGGGGGGAGGGCATGAGCAGTTCTTC. Encoded protein: CAGGGGGHEQFF.

In the case of this clone: This sample also contains other DNA sequences that code for the same CDR3. This chain uses TRBV10-1 with TRBJ1-1; TRBD1 might be the D (5 bases). Germline CDR1 WNHNN, CDR2 SYGVQD (reference sequence). The CDR3 consists of 13 residues. The V end was cut by 2 bases, the J end by 1 base, with 5 bases between. The CDR3 bases are TGCGCCAGCAGTGAGGGGGGGAACACTGAAGCTTTCTTT. Encoded protein: CASSEGGNTEAFF.